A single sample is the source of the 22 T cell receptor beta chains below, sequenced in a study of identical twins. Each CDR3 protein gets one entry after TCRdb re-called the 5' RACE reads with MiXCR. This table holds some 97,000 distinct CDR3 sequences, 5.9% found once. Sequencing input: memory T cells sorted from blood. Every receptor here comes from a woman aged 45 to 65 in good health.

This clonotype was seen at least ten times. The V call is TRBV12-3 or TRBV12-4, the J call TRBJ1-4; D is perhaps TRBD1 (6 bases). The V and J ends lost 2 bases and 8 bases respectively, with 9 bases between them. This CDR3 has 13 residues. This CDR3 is CASSLLTGEKLFF. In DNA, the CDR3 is TGTGCCAGCAGTTTATTAACAGGGGAAAAACTGTTTTTT.

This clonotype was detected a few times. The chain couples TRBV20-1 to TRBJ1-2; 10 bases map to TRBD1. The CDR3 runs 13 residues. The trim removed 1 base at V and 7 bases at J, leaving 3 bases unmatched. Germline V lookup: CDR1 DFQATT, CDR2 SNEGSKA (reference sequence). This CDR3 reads CSARVGTGVGYTF. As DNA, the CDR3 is TGCAGTGCTAGAGTTGGGACAGGGGTTGGCTACACCTTC.

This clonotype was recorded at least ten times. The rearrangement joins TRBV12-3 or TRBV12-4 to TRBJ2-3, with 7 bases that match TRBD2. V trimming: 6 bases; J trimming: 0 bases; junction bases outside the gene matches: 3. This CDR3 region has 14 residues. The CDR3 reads CASSDSGSTDTQYF. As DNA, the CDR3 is TGTGCCAGCAGCGATAGCGGGAGCACAGATACGCAGTATTTT.

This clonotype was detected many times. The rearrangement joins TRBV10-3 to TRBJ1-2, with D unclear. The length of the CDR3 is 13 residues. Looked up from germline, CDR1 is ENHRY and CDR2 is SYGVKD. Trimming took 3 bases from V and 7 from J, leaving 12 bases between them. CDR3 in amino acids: CAISDVTRSGYTF. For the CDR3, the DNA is TGTGCCATCAGTGACGTCACAAGGTCTGGCTACACCTTC.

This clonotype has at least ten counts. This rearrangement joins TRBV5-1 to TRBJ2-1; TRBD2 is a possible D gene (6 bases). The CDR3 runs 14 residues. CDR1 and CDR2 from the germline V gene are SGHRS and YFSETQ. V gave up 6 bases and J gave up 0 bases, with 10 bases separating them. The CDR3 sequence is CASTGSGSYNEQFF. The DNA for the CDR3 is TGCGCCAGCACCGGGAGCGGCTCCTACAATGAGCAGTTCTTC.

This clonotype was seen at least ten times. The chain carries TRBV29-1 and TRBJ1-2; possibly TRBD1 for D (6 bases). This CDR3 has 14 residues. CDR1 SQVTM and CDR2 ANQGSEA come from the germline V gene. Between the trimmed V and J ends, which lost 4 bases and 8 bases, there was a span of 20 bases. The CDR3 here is CSVVGGAQSVGYTF. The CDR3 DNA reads TGCAGCGTTGTGGGGGGGGCTCAGTCGGTAGGCTACACCTTC.

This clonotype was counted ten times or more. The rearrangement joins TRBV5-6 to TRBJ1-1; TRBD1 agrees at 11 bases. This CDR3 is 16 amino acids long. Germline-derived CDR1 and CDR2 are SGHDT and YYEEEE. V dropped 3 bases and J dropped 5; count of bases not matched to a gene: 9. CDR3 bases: TGTGCCAGCAGCTGGGCCGGGACAGGGGGTCAAACTGAAGCTTTCTTT. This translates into CASSWAGTGGQTEAFF.

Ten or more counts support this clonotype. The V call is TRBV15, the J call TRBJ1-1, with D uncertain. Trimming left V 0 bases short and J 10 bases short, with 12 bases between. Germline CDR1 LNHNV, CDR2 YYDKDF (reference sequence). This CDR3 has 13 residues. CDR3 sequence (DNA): TGTGCCACCAGCAGAGATCGAAGGGAGCGAGCTTTCTTT. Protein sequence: CATSRDRRERAFF.

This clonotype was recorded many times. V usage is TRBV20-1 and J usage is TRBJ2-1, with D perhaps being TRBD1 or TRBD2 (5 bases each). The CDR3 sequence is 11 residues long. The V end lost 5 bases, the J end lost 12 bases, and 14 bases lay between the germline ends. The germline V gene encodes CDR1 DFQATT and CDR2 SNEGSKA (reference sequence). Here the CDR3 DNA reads TGCAGTGCTGGGACCCCACGTGGGCAGTTCTTC. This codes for CSAGTPRGQFF.

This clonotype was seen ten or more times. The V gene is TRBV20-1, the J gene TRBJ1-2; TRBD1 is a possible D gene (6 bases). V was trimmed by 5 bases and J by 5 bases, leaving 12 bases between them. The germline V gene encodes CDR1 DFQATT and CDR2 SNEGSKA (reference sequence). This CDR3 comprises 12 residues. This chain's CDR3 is CSALGQLYGYTF. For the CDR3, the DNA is TGCAGTGCTCTAGGACAGCTGTATGGCTACACCTTC.

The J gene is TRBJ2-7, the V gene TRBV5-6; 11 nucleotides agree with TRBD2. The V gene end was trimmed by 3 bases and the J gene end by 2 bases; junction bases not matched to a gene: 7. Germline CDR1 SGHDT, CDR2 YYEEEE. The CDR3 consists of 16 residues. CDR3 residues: CASSSDSGLAAYEQYF. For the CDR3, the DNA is TGTGCCAGCAGCTCGGACTCGGGACTAGCGGCCTACGAGCAGTACTTC.

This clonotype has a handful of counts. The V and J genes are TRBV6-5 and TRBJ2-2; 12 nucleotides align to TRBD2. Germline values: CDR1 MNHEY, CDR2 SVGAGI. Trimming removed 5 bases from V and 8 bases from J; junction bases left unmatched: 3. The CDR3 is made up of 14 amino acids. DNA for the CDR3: TGTGCCAGCAGTCATACTAGCGGGAGGGGGGAGCTGTTTTTT. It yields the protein CASSHTSGRGELFF.

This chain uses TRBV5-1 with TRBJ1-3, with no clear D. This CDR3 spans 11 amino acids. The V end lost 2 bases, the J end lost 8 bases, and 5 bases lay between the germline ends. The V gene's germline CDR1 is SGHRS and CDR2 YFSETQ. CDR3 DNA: TGCGCCAGCAGCTTAGAAGACACCATATATTTT. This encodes CASSLEDTIYF.

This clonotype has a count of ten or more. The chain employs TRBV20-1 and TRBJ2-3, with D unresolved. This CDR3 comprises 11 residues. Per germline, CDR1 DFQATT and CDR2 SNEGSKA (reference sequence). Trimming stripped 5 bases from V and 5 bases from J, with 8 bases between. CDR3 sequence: CSAVWGDTQYF. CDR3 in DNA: TGCAGTGCTGTTTGGGGAGATACGCAGTATTTT.

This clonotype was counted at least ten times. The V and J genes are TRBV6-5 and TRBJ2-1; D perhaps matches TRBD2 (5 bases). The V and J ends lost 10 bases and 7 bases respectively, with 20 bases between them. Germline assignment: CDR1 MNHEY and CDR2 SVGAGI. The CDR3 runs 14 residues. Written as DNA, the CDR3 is TGTGCCACCTTCCCCGGGGTCCGTGGGAATGAGCAGTTCTTC. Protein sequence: CATFPGVRGNEQFF.

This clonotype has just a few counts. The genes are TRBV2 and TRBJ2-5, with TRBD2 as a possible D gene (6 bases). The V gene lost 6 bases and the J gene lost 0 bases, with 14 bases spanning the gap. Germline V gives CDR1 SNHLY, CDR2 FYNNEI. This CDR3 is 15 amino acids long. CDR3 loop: CASRPASVYQETQYF. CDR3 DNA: TGTGCCAGCAGGCCAGCTAGCGTCTACCAAGAGACCCAGTACTTC.

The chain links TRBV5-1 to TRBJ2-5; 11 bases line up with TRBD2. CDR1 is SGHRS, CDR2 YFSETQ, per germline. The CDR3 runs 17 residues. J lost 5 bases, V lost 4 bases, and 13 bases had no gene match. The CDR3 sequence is CASSDSRTSGLGETQYF. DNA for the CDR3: TGCGCCAGCAGCGACAGTCGGACTAGCGGGCTGGGGGAGACCCAGTACTTC.

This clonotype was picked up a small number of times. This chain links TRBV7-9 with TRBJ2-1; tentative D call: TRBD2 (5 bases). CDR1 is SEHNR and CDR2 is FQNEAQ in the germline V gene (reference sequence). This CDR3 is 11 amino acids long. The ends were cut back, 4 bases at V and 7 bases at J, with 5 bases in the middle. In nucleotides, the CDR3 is TGTGCCAGCAGCTCGGGAAATGAGCAGTTCTTC. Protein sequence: CASSSGNEQFF.

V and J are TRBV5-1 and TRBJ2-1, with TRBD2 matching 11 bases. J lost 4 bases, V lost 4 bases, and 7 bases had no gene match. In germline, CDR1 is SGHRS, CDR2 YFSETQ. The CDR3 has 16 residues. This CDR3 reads CASSRDGTSGYNEQFF. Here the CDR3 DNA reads TGCGCCAGCAGCAGGGACGGGACTAGCGGTTACAATGAGCAGTTCTTC.

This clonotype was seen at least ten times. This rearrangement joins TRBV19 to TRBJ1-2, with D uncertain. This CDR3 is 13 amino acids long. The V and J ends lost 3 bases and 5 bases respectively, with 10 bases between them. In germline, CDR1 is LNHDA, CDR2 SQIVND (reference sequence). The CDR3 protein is CASSIAGSYGYTF. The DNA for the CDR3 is TGTGCCAGTAGTATTGCGGGCTCATATGGCTACACCTTC.

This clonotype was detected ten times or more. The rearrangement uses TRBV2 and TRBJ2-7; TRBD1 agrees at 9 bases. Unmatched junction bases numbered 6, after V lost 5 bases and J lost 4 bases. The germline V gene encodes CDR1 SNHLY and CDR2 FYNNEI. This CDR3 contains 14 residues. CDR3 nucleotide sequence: TGTGCCAGCAGTTACGGGACAGGGTTTTACGAGCAGTACTTC. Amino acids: CASSYGTGFYEQYF.

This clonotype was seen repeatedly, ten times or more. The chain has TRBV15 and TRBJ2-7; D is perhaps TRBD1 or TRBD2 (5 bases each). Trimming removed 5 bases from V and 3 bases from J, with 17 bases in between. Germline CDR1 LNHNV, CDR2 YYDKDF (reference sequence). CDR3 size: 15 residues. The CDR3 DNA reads TGTGCCACCAGCGCCAGCCGGGACCAATACTACGAGCAGTACTTC. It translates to CATSASRDQYYEQYF.